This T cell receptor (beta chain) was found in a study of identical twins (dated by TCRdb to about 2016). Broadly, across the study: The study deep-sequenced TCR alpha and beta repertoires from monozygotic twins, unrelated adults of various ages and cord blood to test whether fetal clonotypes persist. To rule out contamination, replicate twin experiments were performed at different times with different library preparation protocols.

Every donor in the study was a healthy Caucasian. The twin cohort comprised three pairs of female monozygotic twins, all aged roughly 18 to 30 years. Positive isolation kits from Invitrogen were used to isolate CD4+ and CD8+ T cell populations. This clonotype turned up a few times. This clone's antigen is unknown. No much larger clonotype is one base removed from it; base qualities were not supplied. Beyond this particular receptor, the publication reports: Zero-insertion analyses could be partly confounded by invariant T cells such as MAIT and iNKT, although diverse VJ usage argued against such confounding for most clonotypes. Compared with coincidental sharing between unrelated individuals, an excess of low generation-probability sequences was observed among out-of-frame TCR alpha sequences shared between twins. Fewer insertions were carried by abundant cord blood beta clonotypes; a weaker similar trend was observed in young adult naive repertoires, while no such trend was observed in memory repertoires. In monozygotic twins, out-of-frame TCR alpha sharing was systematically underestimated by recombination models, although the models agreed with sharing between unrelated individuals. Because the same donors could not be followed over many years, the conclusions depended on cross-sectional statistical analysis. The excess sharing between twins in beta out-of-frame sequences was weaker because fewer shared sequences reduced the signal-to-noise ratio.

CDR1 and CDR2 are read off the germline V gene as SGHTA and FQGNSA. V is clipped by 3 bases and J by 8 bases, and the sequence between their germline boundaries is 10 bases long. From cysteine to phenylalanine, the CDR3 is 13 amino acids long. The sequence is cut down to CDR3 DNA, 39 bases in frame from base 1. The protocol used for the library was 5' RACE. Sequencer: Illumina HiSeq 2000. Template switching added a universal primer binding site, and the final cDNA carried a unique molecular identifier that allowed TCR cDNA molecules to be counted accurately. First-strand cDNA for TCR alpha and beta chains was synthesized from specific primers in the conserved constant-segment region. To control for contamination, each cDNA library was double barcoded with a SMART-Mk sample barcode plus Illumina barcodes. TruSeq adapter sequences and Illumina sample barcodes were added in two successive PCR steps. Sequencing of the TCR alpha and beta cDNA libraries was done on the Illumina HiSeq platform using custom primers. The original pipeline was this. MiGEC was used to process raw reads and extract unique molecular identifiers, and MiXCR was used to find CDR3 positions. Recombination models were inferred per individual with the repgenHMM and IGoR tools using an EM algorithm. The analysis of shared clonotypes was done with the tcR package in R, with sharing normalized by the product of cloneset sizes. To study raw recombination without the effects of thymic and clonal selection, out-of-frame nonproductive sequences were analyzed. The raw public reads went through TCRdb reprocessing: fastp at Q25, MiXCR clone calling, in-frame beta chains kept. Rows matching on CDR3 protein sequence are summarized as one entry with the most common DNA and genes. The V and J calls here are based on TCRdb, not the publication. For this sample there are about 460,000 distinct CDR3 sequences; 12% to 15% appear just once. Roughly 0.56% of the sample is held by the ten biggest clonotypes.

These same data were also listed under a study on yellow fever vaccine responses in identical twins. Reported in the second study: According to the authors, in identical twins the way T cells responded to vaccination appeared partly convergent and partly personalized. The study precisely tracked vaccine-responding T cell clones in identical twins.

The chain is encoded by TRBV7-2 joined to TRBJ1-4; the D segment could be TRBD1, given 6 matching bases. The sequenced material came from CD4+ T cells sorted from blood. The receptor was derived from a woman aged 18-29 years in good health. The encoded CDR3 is CASSLGHYEKLFF. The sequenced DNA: TGTGCCAGCAGCTTGGGACATTACGAAAAACTGTTTTTT.